The table lists the clone carrying this T cell receptor beta chain with many counts. The antigen is undetermined. One end of the junction does not line up with germline, which may come from a read error. Each CDR3 protein is one row after TCRdb ran MiXCR on the reads. The sample has approximately 110,000 distinct CDR3 sequences; 9.5% to 13% are singletons. The germline CDR1 and CDR2 sequences are SGHTA and FQGNSA. This CDR3 has 14 residues. This record comes from a study of T cell repertoires in cytomegalovirus infection. Turning to the study itself: From public TCR beta signatures came an indication of both CMV infection and matching HLA type.

The sample was PBMCs, sequenced either directly or after in vitro stimulation (not recorded which). This TCR was recovered from a human donor in good health (CMV status not recorded). Some clones in this sample may be carry-over from other donors' samples. The chain uses TRBV7-2 and TRBJ1-2; the D gene is possibly TRBD1 (6 bases). The CDR3 sequence is CASSPDWTDFWAAF. For the CDR3, the DNA is TGTGCCAGCAGCCCCGATTGGACAGACTTTTGGGCCGCCTTC.